This T cell receptor (beta chain) was retrieved from a study of blood T cells in healthy people across ages. This clonotype was counted between two and nine times. What it binds is unknown. The second PCR ran about 6 to 11 cycles with a sample-barcoded 5' primer and J-beta primers. TCRdb re-called the 5' RACE reads with MiXCR, one entry per CDR3 protein. The repertoire consists of hundreds of thousands of distinct CDR3 sequences, with 58% occurring once and the leading ten covering approximately 21%. The germline gives CDR1 SGHTA, CDR2 FQGNSA. This CDR3 is 16 amino acids long. Trimming stripped 0 bases from V and 8 bases from J, with 19 bases between. The study, taken as a whole, reports: Unsorted PBMCs ruled out conclusive naive versus antigen-experienced comparison. Among T cells, TCR beta diversity per million cells dropped roughly linearly as age rose. Higher diversity, along with more naive CD4+ cells, distinguished long-lived donors from aged donors.

This TCR was sampled from a man under 40 in good health. The material sequenced was blood. The chain recombines TRBV7-2 with TRBJ1-2; D might be TRBD1 (5 bases). CDR3 nucleotides: TGTGCCAGCAGCTTAGCGGGGACCGCTTCGGGCGTGGGCTACACCTTC. It codes for CASSLAGTASGVGYTF.